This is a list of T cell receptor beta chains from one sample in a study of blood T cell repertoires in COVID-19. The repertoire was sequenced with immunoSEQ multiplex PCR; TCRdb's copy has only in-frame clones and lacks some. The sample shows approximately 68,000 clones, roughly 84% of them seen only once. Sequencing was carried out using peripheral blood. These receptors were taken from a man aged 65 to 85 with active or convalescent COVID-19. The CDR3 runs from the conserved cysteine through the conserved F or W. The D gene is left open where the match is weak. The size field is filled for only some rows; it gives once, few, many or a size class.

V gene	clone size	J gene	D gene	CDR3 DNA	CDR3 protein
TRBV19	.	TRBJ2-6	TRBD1	TGTGCCAGTAGTATCCCGACAGGGGTTGGGGCCAACGTCCTGACTTTC	CASSIPTGVGANVLTF
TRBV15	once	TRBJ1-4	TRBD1	TGTGCCACCAGCAGAGATCTGGGTCAGGGGGAAGAAAAACTGTTTTTT	CATSRDLGQGEEKLFF
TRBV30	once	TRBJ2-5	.	TGTGCCTGGGGGAGTAGAGAGACCCAGTACTTC	CAWGSRETQYF
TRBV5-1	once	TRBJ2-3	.	TGCGCCAGCAGCCCCCAAGACTTGCGAGATACGCAGTATTTT	CASSPQDLRDTQYF
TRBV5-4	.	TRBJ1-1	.	TGTGCCAGCAGCTTGGACCCGGGTATGAACACTGAAGCTTTCTTT	CASSLDPGMNTEAFF
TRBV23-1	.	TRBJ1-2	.	TGCGCCAGCAGTCAATCGGGCGGCTACACCTTC	CASSQSGGYTF
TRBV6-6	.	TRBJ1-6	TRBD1	TGTGCCAGCGGGACAGAAACCTCCAATTCACCCCTCCACTTT	CASGTETSNSPLHF
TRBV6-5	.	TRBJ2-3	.	TGTGCCAGCAGTTACTACGATAGGGGAGATACGCAGTATTTT	CASSYYDRGDTQYF
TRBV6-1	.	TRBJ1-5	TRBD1	TGTGCCAGCAGTGAAAAAGGGGCCGGGACAGGGCTTTATAGCAATCAGCCCCAGCATTTT	CASSEKGAGTGLYSNQPQHF
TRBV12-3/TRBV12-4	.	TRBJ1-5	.	TGTGCCAGCAGTTTGGGCAGTAATCAGCCCCAGCATTTT	CASSLGSNQPQHF
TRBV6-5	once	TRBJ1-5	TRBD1	TGTGCCAGCAGTCGACAGGGCGTAGAACAGCCCCAGCATTTT	CASSRQGVEQPQHF
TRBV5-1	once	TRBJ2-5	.	TGCGCCAGCAGCTTCTACAGAAGCCAAGAGACCCAGTACTTC	CASSFYRSQETQYF
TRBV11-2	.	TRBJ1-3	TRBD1	TGTGCCAGCAGCTTAGACGGGGACAGGTGGTATGACACCATATATTTT	CASSLDGDRWYDTIYF
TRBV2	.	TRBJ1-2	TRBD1	TGTGCCAACCTCCGGGGCAGGGGGCTAGGCTACACCTTC	CANLRGRGLGYTF
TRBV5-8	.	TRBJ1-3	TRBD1	TGTGCCAGCAGCTTGGTATCGACAGGGGGAAACACCATATATTTT	CASSLVSTGGNTIYF
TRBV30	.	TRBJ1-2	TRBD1	TGTGCCTGGCAACAGGGGATGGATGGCTACACCTTC	CAWQQGMDGYTF
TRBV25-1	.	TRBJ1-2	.	TGTGCCAGCAGTGAGTTTAGCAGAGATAGCTATGGCTACACCTTC	CASSEFSRDSYGYTF
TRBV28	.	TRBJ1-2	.	TGTGCCAGCAGTTTTAAGGCAGGCCGAAATCCATATGGCTACACCTTC	CASSFKAGRNPYGYTF
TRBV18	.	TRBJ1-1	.	TGTGCCAGCTCACCACGGGCTAACACTGAAGCTTTCTTT	CASSPRANTEAFF
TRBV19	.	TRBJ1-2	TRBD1	TGTGCCAGTCAAAACGACAGGGTGGACGGCTACACCTTC	CASQNDRVDGYTF
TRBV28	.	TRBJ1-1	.	TGTGCCAGCAGTTCCCCCGGGATCATACAACCTATGGTCTTT	CASSSPGIIQPMVF
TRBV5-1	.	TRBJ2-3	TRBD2	TGCGCCAGCAGCTTGGGACTAGCCGATACGCAGTATTTT	CASSLGLADTQYF
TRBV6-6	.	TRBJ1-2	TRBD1	TGTGCCAGCAGTTACACCTCGGACAGGGGGGATGGCTACACCTTC	CASSYTSDRGDGYTF
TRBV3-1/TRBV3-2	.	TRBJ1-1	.	TGTGCCAGCAGCCAGGGCCAGAAAGGTGAAGCTTTCTTT	CASSQGQKGEAFF
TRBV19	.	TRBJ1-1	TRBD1	TGTGCCAGTAGTACCACAGGGGACACTGAAGCTTTCTTT	CASSTTGDTEAFF
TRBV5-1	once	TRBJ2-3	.	TGCGCCAGCAGCTTGTATCCAGCGGTAAGCACAGATACGCAGTATTTT	CASSLYPAVSTDTQYF
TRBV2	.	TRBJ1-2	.	TGTGCCAGCACCTGGGCAGGGATTGGCTACACCTTC	CASTWAGIGYTF
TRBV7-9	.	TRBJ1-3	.	TGTGCCAGCAGCACGCTGCAGGGCCCTGGAAACACCATATATTTT	CASSTLQGPGNTIYF
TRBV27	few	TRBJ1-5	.	TGTGCCAGCAGTTTGCAGGGTATCGGCAATCAGCCCCAGCATTTT	CASSLQGIGNQPQHF
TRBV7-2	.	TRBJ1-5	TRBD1	TGTGCCAGCAGCTTTACAGGGGATAGCAATCAGCCCCAGCATTTT	CASSFTGDSNQPQHF
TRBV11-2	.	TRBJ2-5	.	TGTGCCAGCAGCTTATTAGCAGAGACCCAGTACTTC	CASSLLAETQYF
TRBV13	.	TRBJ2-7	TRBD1	TGTGCCAGCAGCTTGGAAGGACAGGACTACGAGCAGTACTTC	CASSLEGQDYEQYF
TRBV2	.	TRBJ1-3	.	TGTGCCAGCAGCCGCAGACAGGTTACAGACACCATATATTTT	CASSRRQVTDTIYF